The present T cell receptor beta chain was sequenced within a study of blood T cell repertoires in COVID-19. Study context: Material from acute and convalescent COVID-19 was sourced from the United States, Italy and Spain. Sample material is recorded as cDNA or gDNA derived from T cells, B-cell-depleted T cells, or PBMCs.

Original methodology: Amplification with reference gene primers provided the estimates of nucleated cell counts. TCRdb's table, derived via immunoSEQ multiplex PCR, lists solely in-frame clones and lacks some. The D gene and trimming were derived from the DNA, and the V and J assignments and clone size from that table. Of just over 250,000 clones in the sample, approximately 91% are singletons; the top ten hold around 2.5%. Seattle's enrolled individuals joined amid active infection and were then monitored longitudinally. CDR3 length: 14 amino acids. In germline, CDR1 is SEHNR, CDR2 FQNEAQ (reference sequence). V was shortened by 5 bases and J by 4 bases, with 14 bases between the two germline ends.

Input material: peripheral blood. This TCR derives from a person aged 18 to 35 with COVID-19, enrolled during active disease. V and J are TRBV7-9 and TRBJ1-1; a possible D gene is TRBD1 (5 bases). This CDR3 reads CASSTPGGGTEAFF. As DNA, the CDR3 is TGTGCCAGCAGCACCCCGGGGGGGGGCACTGAAGCTTTCTTT.